This entry lists 7 T cell receptor beta chains sequenced from one sample in a study of blood T cells in healthy people across ages (dated by TCRdb to between 2014 and 2017). Library prep was done by 5' RACE. The sequencing machine was an Illumina HiSeq 2500. The second PCR ran for roughly 7 to 11 cycles and used a J-beta primer mix along with a sample-barcoded 5' primer. Clones were called with MiXCR by TCRdb after fastp trimmed the public reads at Q25, and only in-frame beta chains were retained. All rows with the same CDR3 protein become a single entry with the most common DNA and genes. The sample contains 1 million or so distinct CDR3 sequences, 40% to 55% of them found a single time. Over 15% of the sample belongs to the ten largest clones. Sequencing was performed on blood. All receptors derive from a woman aged 55-75 years in good health.

The J gene is TRBJ2-3, the V gene TRBV3-1; D is undetermined. Trimming shortened V by 8 bases and J by 4 bases, and 10 bases separated the two germline ends. This CDR3 has 12 residues. The V gene's germline CDR1 is LGHDT and CDR2 YNNKEL (reference sequence). The CDR3: CASAMGSDTQYF. The CDR3 bases are TGTGCCAGCGCTATGGGATCAGATACGCAGTATTTT.

The J gene is TRBJ2-1, the V gene TRBV27; 15 nucleotides match TRBD2. The ends lost 8 bases at V and 10 bases at J; junction bases unmatched: 9. The CDR3 covers 15 residues. CDR1 is MNHEY, CDR2 SMNVEV, per germline (reference sequence). CDR3 DNA sequence: TGTGCCAGCGCAATAGGACTAGCGGGAGGGGGGGAGCAGTTCTTC. It yields the protein CASAIGLAGGGEQFF.

In its sample, this clonotype was seen a few times. The chain carries TRBV5-1 and TRBJ2-1; 9 nucleotides match TRBD1. Germline values: CDR1 SGHRS, CDR2 YFSETQ. Germline trimming cut 3 bases from V and 10 bases from J; bases unmatched to any gene: 5. The CDR3 sequence is 13 residues long. Here the CDR3 DNA reads TGCGCCAGCAGCTCACAGGGGGCAGAAGAGCAGTTCTTC. This sequence encodes CASSSQGAEEQFF.

This clonotype was counted only a few times. The J gene is TRBJ2-7, the V gene TRBV20-1; TRBD2 aligns across 14 bases. This CDR3 contains 14 residues. CDR1 DFQATT and CDR2 SNEGSKA come from the germline V gene (reference sequence). With V trimmed by 5 bases and J by 4 bases, 4 bases remained unmatched. CDR3 bases: TGCAGTGCTCAAGGGACTAGCGGGAGTTACGAGCAGTACTTC. The encoded protein is CSAQGTSGSYEQYF.

This clonotype has a handful of counts. The V gene is TRBV10-1, the J gene TRBJ1-2, with D possibly matching TRBD1 (6 bases). This CDR3 is 15 amino acids long. Trimming pared 2 bases from V and 4 bases from J, leaving 14 bases between. Germline V gene data show CDR1 as WNHNN and CDR2 as SYGVQD (reference sequence). The CDR3 DNA reads as TGCGCCAGCAGTGAGGGTAGCAGGGGAGGCTATGGCTACACCTTC. Translating it yields CASSEGSRGGYGYTF.

The V call is TRBV20-1, the J call TRBJ2-5; 8 bases match TRBD2. Trimming removed 5 bases from V and 11 bases from J; junction bases left unmatched: 16. Germline V lookup: CDR1 DFQATT, CDR2 SNEGSKA (reference sequence). The CDR3 has 14 amino acids. CDR3 protein: CSAVSGVAFNEQYF. DNA for the CDR3: TGCAGTGCTGTTAGCGGGGTGGCGTTCAATGAGCAGTACTTC.

The J gene is TRBJ2-1, the V gene TRBV27; the D call may be TRBD1 or TRBD2 (6 bases each). The CDR3 is 15 amino acids. The V end lost 7 bases, the J end lost 7 bases, and 20 bases lay between the germline ends. CDR1 and CDR2 from the germline V gene are MNHEY and SMNVEV (reference sequence). CDR3 protein: CASTSFGGGVNEQFF. In DNA form, the CDR3 reads TGTGCCAGCACTTCCTTCGGAGGGGGAGTAAATGAGCAGTTCTTC.